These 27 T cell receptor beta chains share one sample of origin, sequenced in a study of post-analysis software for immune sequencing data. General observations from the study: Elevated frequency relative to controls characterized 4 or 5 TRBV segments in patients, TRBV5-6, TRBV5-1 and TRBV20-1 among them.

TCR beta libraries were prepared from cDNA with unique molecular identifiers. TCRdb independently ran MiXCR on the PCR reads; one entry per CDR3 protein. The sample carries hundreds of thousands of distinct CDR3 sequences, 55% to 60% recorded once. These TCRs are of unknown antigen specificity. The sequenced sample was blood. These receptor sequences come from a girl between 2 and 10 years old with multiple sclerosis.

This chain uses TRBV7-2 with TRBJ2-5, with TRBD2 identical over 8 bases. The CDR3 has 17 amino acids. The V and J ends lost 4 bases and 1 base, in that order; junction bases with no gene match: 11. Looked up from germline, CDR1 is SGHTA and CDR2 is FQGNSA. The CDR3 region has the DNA TGTGCCAGCAGCTCTTTCCGAAGCGGGGGAGCCCAAGAGACCCAGTACTTC. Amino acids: CASSSFRSGGAQETQYF.

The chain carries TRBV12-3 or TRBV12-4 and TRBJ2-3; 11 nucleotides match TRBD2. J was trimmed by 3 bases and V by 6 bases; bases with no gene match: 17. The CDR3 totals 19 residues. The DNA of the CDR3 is TGTGCCAGCAGCTCCGACCCCGGACTACTAGCGGGAGAGACAGATACGCAGTATTTT. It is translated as CASSSDPGLLAGETDTQYF.

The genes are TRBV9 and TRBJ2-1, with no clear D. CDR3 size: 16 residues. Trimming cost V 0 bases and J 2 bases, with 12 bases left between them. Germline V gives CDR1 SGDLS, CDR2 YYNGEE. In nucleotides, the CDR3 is TGTGCCAGCAGCGTAGTTCCCCACGACGCCTACAATGAGCAGTTCTTC. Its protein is CASSVVPHDAYNEQFF.

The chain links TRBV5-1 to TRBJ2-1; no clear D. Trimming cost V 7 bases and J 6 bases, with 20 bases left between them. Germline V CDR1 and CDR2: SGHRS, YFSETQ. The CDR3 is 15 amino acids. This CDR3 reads CASESRALGLNEQFF. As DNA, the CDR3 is TGCGCCAGCGAATCTAGGGCATTAGGTCTCAATGAGCAGTTCTTC.

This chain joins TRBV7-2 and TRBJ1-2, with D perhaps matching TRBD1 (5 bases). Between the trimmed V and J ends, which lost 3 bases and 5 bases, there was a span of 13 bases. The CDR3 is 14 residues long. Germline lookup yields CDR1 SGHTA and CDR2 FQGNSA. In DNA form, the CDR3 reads TGTGCCAGCAGCTTTACGGGGCCTTTTTATGGCTACACCTTC. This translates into CASSFTGPFYGYTF.

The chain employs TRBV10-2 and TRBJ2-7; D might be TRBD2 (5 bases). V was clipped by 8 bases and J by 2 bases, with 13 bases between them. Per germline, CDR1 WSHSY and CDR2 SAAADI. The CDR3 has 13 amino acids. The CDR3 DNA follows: TGCGCCAGCGGCGGAGGTGTACCCTACGAGCAGTACTTC. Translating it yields CASGGGVPYEQYF.

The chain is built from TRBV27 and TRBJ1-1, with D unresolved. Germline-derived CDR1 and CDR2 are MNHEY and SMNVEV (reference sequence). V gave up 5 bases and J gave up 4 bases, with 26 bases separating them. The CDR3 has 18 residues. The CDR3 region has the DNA TGTGCCAGCAGTCCTTCGATCCACTGGGTCGGTAGGAGCACTGAAGCTTTCTTT. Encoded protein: CASSPSIHWVGRSTEAFF.

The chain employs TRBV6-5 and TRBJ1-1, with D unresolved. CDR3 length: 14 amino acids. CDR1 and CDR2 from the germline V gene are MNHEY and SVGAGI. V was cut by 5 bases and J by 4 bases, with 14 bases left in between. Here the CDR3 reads CASSEFKGSTEAFF. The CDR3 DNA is TGTGCCAGCAGTGAATTCAAGGGATCCACTGAAGCTTTCTTT.

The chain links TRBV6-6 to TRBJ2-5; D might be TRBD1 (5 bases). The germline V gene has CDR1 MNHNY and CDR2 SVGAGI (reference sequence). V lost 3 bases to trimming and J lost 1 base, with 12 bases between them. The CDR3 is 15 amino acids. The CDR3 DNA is TGTGCCAGCAGTTATGGACATAGGACCCAAGAGACCCAGTACTTC. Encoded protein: CASSYGHRTQETQYF.

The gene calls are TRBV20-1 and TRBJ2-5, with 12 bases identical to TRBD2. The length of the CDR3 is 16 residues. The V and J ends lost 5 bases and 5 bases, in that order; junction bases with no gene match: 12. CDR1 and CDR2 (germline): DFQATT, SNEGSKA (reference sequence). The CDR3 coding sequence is TGCAGTGCTCAGAGGCCTAGCGGGGGGGCTAGGGAGACCCAGTACTTC. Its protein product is CSAQRPSGGARETQYF.

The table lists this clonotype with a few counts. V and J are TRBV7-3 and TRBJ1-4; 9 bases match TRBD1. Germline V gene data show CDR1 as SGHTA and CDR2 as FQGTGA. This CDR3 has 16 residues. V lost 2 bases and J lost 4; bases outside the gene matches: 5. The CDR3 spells CASSLPGQGHNEKLFF. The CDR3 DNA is TGTGCCAGCAGCTTACCGGGACAGGGACATAATGAAAAACTGTTTTTT.

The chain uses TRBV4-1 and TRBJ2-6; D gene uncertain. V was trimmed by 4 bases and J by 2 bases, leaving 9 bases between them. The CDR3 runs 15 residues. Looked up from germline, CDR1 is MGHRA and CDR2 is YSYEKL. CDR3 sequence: CASSLAETGANVLTF. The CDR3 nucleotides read TGCGCCAGCAGCCTCGCCGAGACTGGGGCCAACGTCCTGACTTTC.

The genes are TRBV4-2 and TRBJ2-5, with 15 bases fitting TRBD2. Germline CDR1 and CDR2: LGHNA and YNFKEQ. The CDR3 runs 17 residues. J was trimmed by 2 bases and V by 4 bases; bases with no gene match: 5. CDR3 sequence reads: CASSRTSGGERQETQYF. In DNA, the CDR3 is TGTGCCAGCAGCCGGACTAGCGGGGGGGAGCGACAAGAGACCCAGTACTTC.

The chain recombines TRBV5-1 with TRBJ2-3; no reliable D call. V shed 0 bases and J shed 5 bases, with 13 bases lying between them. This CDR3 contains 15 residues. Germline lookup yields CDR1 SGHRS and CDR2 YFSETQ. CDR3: CASSLVEPNRDTQYF. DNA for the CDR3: TGCGCCAGCAGCTTGGTCGAGCCGAACAGAGATACGCAGTATTTT.

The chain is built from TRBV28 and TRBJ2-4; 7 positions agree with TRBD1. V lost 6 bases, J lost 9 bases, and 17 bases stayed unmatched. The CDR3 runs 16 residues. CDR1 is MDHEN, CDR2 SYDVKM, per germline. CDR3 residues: CASSPSETTGWSIQYF. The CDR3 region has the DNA TGTGCCAGCAGCCCCTCTGAGACGACAGGGTGGTCCATTCAGTACTTC.

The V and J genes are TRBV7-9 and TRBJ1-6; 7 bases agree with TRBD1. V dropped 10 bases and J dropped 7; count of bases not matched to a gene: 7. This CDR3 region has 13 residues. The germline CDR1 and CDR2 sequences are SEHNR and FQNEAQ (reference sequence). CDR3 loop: CATRDSENSPLHF. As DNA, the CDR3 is TGTGCCACTCGGGACAGTGAAAATTCACCCCTCCACTTT. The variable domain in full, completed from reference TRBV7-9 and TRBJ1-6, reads DTGVSQNPRHKITKRGQNVTFRCDPISEHNRLYWYRQTLGQGPEFLTYFQNEAQLEKSRLLSDRFSAERPKGSFSTLEIQRTEQGDSAMYLCATRDSENSPLHFGNGTRLTVT.

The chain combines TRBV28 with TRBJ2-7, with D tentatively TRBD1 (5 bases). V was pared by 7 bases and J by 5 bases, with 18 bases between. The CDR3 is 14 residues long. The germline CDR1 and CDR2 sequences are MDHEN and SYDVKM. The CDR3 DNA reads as TGTGCCAGCAAAAGGCCAGGGAAGGTAAACGAGCAGTACTTC. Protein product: CASKRPGKVNEQYF.

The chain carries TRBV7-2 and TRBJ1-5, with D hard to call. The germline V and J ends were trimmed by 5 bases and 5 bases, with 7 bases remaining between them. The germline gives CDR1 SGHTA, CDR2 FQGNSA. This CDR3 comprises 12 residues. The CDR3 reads CASSGGYQPQHF. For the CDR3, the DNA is TGTGCCAGCAGCGGAGGTTATCAGCCCCAGCATTTT.

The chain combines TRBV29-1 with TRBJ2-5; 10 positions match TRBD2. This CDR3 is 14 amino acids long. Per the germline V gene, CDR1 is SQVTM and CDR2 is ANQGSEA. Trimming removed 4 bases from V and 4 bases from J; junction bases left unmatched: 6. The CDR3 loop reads CSVGLAGVRETQYF. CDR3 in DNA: TGCAGCGTTGGCCTAGCGGGAGTGCGAGAGACCCAGTACTTC.

CDR3 DNA sequence: TGCAGTGCTGGACCCCAGCGGGAGGGCCATAATGAGCAGTTCTTC. Amino acids: CSAGPQREGHNEQFF. The chain carries TRBV20-1 and TRBJ2-1; TRBD2 agrees at 10 bases. The V gene's germline CDR1 is DFQATT and CDR2 SNEGSKA (reference sequence). Unmatched junction bases numbered 11, after V lost 5 bases and J lost 7 bases. The length of the CDR3 is 15 residues.

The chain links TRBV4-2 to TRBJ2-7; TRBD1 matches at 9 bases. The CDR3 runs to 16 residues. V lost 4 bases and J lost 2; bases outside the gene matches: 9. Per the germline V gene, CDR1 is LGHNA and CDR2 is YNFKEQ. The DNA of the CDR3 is TGTGCCAGCAGCCCTGGACACGGACAGGGGACCTACGAGCAGTACTTC. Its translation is CASSPGHGQGTYEQYF.

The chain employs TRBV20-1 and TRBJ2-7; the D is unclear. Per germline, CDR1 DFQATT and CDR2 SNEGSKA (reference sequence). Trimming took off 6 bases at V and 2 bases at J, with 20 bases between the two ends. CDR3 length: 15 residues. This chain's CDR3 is CSATDWRPPAYEQYF. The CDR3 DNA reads TGCAGTGCCACAGACTGGCGCCCACCAGCCTACGAGCAGTACTTC.

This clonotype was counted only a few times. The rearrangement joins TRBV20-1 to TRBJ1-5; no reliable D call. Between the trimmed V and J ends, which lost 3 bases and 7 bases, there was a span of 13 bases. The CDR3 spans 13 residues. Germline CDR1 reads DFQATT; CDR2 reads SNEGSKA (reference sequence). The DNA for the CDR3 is TGCAGTGCTAGCCCGGAGGGTAGACAGCCCCAGCATTTT. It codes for CSASPEGRQPQHF.

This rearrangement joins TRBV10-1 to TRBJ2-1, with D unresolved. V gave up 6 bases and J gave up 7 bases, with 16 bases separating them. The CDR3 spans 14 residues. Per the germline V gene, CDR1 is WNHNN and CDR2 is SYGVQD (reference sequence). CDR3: CASSGGSVQNEQFF. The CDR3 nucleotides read TGCGCCAGCAGCGGTGGGTCGGTACAAAATGAGCAGTTCTTC.

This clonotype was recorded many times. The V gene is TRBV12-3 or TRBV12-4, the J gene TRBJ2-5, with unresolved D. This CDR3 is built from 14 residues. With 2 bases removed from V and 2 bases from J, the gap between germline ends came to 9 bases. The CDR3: CASSLQQLQETQYF. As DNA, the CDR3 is TGTGCCAGCAGTTTACAACAGCTACAAGAGACCCAGTACTTC.

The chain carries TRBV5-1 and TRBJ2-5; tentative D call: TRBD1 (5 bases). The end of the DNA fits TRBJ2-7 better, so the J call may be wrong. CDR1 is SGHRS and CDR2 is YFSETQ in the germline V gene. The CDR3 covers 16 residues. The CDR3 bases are TGCGCCAGCAGCTTAACCCCACAGGATCCCTCCTACGAGCAGTACTTC. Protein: CASSLTPQDPSYEQYF.

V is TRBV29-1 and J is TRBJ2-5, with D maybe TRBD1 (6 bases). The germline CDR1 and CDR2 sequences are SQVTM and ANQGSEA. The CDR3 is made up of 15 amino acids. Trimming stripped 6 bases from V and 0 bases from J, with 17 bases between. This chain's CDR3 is CSVLFRDNDQETQYF. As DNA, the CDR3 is TGCAGCGTGCTATTCCGGGACAATGACCAAGAGACCCAGTACTTC.